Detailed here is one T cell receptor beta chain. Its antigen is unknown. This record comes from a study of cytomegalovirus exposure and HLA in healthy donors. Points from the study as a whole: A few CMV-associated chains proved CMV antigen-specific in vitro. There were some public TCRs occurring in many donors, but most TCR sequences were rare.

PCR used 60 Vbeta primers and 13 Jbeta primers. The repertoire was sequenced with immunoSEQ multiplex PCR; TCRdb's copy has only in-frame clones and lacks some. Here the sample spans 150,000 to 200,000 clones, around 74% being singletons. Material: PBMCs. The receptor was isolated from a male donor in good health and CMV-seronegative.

CDR3 residues: CAWSAQETQYF. The CDR3 DNA is TGTGCCTGGAGTGCACAAGAGACCCAGTACTTC. The rearrangement joins TRBV30 to TRBJ2-5; no reliable D call. CDR1 GTSNPN and CDR2 SVGIG come from the germline V gene (reference sequence). Trimming cost V 1 base and J 2 bases, with 2 bases left between them. The CDR3 is made up of 11 amino acids. The variable domain in full, with the rest retrieved from reference TRBV30 and TRBJ2-5, is SQTIHQWPATLVQPVGSPLSLECTVEGTSNPNLYWYRQAAGRGLQLLFYSVGIGQISSEVPQNLSASRPQDRQFILSSKKLLLSDSGFYLCAWSAQETQYFGPGTRLLVL.